This T cell receptor beta chain appears in the sequencing data of a study of blood T cell repertoires in COVID-19. The CDR3 is made up of 17 amino acids. CDR1 is SGHAT and CDR2 is FQNNGV in the germline V gene. The ends lost 3 bases at V and 4 bases at J; junction bases unmatched: 14. Data came from immunoSEQ multiplex PCR; TCRdb stores just in-frame clones and leaves some out. This table has 140,000 to 150,000 clones, roughly 88% appearing once. The chain recombines TRBV11-2 with TRBJ1-1; 7 nucleotides line up with TRBD1. The clonotype was recovered from a man aged 60 to 69 with active or convalescent COVID-19. The sequenced sample consisted of peripheral blood. The CDR3 is CASSFLNDRVRITEAFF. CDR3 DNA sequence: TGTGCCAGCAGCTTCTTAAATGACAGGGTTAGAATCACTGAAGCTTTCTTT.